Sequencing of this TCR beta chain was carried out in a study of blood T cell repertoires in COVID-19. As for the study in general: Samples of COVID-19 (acute and convalescent) were obtained from the United States, Italy and Spain.

In the authors' methods: Reference gene primers were amplified, and this amplification served to estimate nucleated cell counts. Generated by immunoSEQ multiplex PCR, the TCRdb table keeps only in-frame clones and is missing some. The DNA gave D and trimming, while V, J and clone size come from that table. This sample yields 250,000 or so clones, of which about 82% are seen a single time; 5% to 8% belongs to the top ten. CDR3 size: 15 residues. CDR1 MNHEY and CDR2 SVGAGI come from the germline V gene. The ends lost 7 bases at V and 6 bases at J; junction bases unmatched: 10. The receptor comes from a woman aged 60 to 75 with active or convalescent COVID-19. This chain joins TRBV6-5 and TRBJ2-2; 8 bases agree with TRBD2. Sequencing was done on a sample of peripheral blood. CDR3 DNA: TGTGCCAGCACGCGCTCCGGGAGGGGAGCCGGGGAGCTGTTTTTT. Translating it yields CASTRSGRGAGELFF.